A selection of T cell receptor beta chains follows, all from one sample in a study of cytomegalovirus exposure and HLA in healthy donors. The method was immunoSEQ multiplex PCR; TCRdb's version includes in-frame clones alone and lacks a portion of them. Among some 80,000 clones listed, approximately 80% were seen once. Sequenced material: PBMCs. These receptor sequences come from a man between 35 and 55 years old in good health and CMV-seronegative. Each CDR3 is given with its conserved first and last residue. Some rows mark clone size as missing; the rest say once, few, many or name a class of expanded clone.

cdr3_length: 17; j_call: TRBJ2-5; clone_size: .; v_call: TRBV7-9; cdr3_aa: CASSLLKAGGTQETQYF
cdr3_length: 15; j_call: TRBJ2-7; clone_size: .; v_call: TRBV19; cdr3_aa: CASSIVATGGDEQYF
cdr3_length: 15; j_call: TRBJ1-5; clone_size: .; v_call: TRBV18; cdr3_aa: CASSPSQGGNQPQHF
cdr3_length: 14; j_call: TRBJ2-5; clone_size: few; v_call: TRBV30; cdr3_aa: CAWSHGRAQETQYF
cdr3_length: 16; j_call: TRBJ2-5; clone_size: .; v_call: TRBV5-1; cdr3_aa: CASSPGLAGAVETQYF
cdr3_length: 15; j_call: TRBJ1-2; clone_size: once; v_call: TRBV5-6; cdr3_aa: CASSFDRDGGYGYTF
cdr3_length: 14; j_call: TRBJ2-1; clone_size: few; v_call: TRBV6-6; cdr3_aa: CASSQPLDWRGQFF
cdr3_length: 16; j_call: TRBJ1-6; clone_size: once; v_call: TRBV4-2; cdr3_aa: CASSQEGTGGYSPLHF
cdr3_length: 13; j_call: TRBJ1-4; clone_size: .; v_call: TRBV19; cdr3_aa: CASNDRVNEKLFF
cdr3_length: 14; j_call: TRBJ2-1; clone_size: few; v_call: TRBV7-3; cdr3_aa: CASSLMRGGNEQFF
cdr3_length: 14; j_call: TRBJ1-1; clone_size: once; v_call: TRBV5-4; cdr3_aa: CASSPGGRVTEAFF
cdr3_length: 16; j_call: TRBJ2-4; clone_size: .; v_call: TRBV18; cdr3_aa: CASSPPGLIAKNIQYF
cdr3_length: 15; j_call: TRBJ1-4; clone_size: .; v_call: TRBV28; cdr3_aa: CASSLWGSKNEKLFF
cdr3_length: 15; j_call: TRBJ1-1; clone_size: .; v_call: TRBV2; cdr3_aa: CASRDGQYQNTEAFF
cdr3_length: 15; j_call: TRBJ1-4; clone_size: .; v_call: TRBV6-5; cdr3_aa: CASREPGTDDEKLFF
cdr3_length: 13; j_call: TRBJ1-1; clone_size: .; v_call: TRBV30; cdr3_aa: CAWRTYRGTEAFF
cdr3_length: 13; j_call: TRBJ1-1; clone_size: .; v_call: TRBV4-3; cdr3_aa: CASSPLVNTEAFF
cdr3_length: 15; j_call: TRBJ1-4; clone_size: .; v_call: TRBV18; cdr3_aa: CASSPRQATGEKLFF
cdr3_length: 13; j_call: TRBJ1-1; clone_size: .; v_call: TRBV19; cdr3_aa: CASSFGDYTEAFF
cdr3_length: 14; j_call: TRBJ2-1; clone_size: .; v_call: TRBV5-1; cdr3_aa: CASSPGRGLDEQFF
cdr3_length: 13; j_call: TRBJ1-2; clone_size: .; v_call: TRBV10-3; cdr3_aa: CAIRAGGVSGYTF
cdr3_length: 17; j_call: TRBJ2-6; clone_size: .; v_call: TRBV5-1; cdr3_aa: CASSLGQVARGANVLTF
cdr3_length: 14; j_call: TRBJ2-7; clone_size: .; v_call: TRBV29-1; cdr3_aa: CSVRQGQNGYEQYF
cdr3_length: 16; j_call: TRBJ2-2; clone_size: once; v_call: TRBV5-1; cdr3_aa: CASSLAGRVNTGELFF